The 18 T cell receptor beta chains given below trace back to one sample, sequenced in a study of CD8 T cells in ankylosing spondylitis. Findings and limits, study-wide: A motif of eight highly homologous TCR beta variants was seen as apparently characteristic of ankylosing spondylitis blood.

One entry per CDR3 protein results from TCRdb running MiXCR on the 5' RACE reads. The repertoire holds 700,000 or so distinct CDR3 sequences, over 15% seen once, with 15% to 20% in the top ten. No antigen is known for these receptors. The specimen was blood, either unsorted or a sorted T cell fraction (not recorded which). These receptors all come from a male donor with ankylosing spondylitis.

This rearrangement joins TRBV6-1 to TRBJ1-6; D unclear. Germline CDR1 and CDR2: MNHNS and SASEGT. V was clipped by 0 bases and J by 12 bases, with 15 bases between them. The CDR3 length is 15 residues. CDR3: CASSEAQNLGVPLHF. The CDR3 DNA sequence: TGTGCCAGCAGTGAAGCTCAAAACCTAGGAGTACCCCTCCACTTT.

The V and J genes are TRBV28 and TRBJ1-3; 7 nucleotides agree with TRBD1. Germline loops: CDR1 MDHEN, CDR2 SYDVKM. After removal of 6 bases from V and 0 bases from J, the junction contained 8 bases not matched to a gene. The length of the CDR3 is 16 residues. The CDR3 loop reads CASSPGQDLSGNTIYF. The CDR3 DNA sequence: TGTGCCAGCAGCCCCGGACAGGACCTCTCTGGAAACACCATATATTTT.

The chain joins TRBV29-1 to TRBJ2-2, with 7 bases identical to TRBD2. The germline V gene has CDR1 SQVTM and CDR2 ANQGSEA. With V trimmed by 8 bases and J by 6 bases, 9 bases remained unmatched. This CDR3 contains 13 residues. The CDR3 sequence is CSIPRGEAGELFF. The CDR3 DNA sequence: TGCAGCATTCCTCGGGGGGAAGCCGGGGAGCTGTTTTTT.

This clonotype was seen a handful of times. The chain links TRBV27 to TRBJ2-3; D is possibly TRBD1 or TRBD2 (5 bases each). Between the trimmed V and J ends, which lost 7 bases and 5 bases, there was a span of 7 bases. Looked up from germline, CDR1 is MNHEY and CDR2 is SMNVEV (reference sequence). The CDR3 covers 11 residues. CDR3 DNA sequence: TGTGCCAGCACTGGGGGAGATACGCAGTATTTT. Protein: CASTGGDTQYF.

This clonotype appeared a few times. The V call is TRBV3-1, the J call TRBJ2-3; 15 nucleotides match TRBD2. The CDR3 is 16 amino acids. The ends lost 4 bases at V and 4 bases at J; junction bases unmatched: 3. Germline-derived CDR1 and CDR2 are LGHDT and YNNKEL (reference sequence). The DNA of the CDR3 is TGTGCCAGCAGCCCCCGGACTAGCGGGGGGGCAGATACGCAGTATTTT. It specifies CASSPRTSGGADTQYF.

The rearrangement links TRBV4-3 to TRBJ2-6; D is perhaps TRBD2 (6 bases). Germline CDR1 reads LGHNA; CDR2 reads YSLEER. The V gene lost 0 bases and the J gene lost 3 bases, with 30 bases spanning the gap. This CDR3 is 23 amino acids long. The CDR3 coding sequence is TGCGCCAGCAGCCAAGAGCGGGGATACTATGAGACAGAAGCGTTGCGTGGGGCCAACGTCCTGACTTTC. Amino acids: CASSQERGYYETEALRGANVLTF.

The CDR3 DNA reads TGTGCCAGCGGGGACAGGGGGCGCACCGGGGAGCTGTTTTTT. Translating it yields CASGDRGRTGELFF. The genes are TRBV27 and TRBJ2-2; 12 bases are shared with TRBD1. Looked up from germline, CDR1 is MNHEY and CDR2 is SMNVEV (reference sequence). The CDR3 runs 14 residues. The V segment lost 8 bases and the J segment 4 bases; nucleotides outside the gene matches: 2.

This clonotype was counted between two and nine times. The chain recombines TRBV6-5 with TRBJ2-7; D is possibly TRBD2 (6 bases). The CDR3 contains 14 residues. The germline V gene has CDR1 MNHEY and CDR2 SVGAGI. Trimming removed 7 bases from V and 2 bases from J, with 15 bases in between. The CDR3: CASTLTWGAYEQYF. CDR3 nucleotides: TGTGCCAGCACTTTGACTTGGGGGGCCTACGAGCAGTACTTC.

The genes are TRBV5-6 and TRBJ1-5; a weak D match, TRBD1 (5 bases). The CDR3 covers 15 residues. The V end lost 1 base, the J end lost 5 bases, and 13 bases lay between the germline ends. Germline loops: CDR1 SGHDT, CDR2 YYEEEE. This CDR3 is CASSLRAGRYQPQHF. CDR3 bases: TGTGCCAGCAGCTTGCGGGCAGGGAGGTATCAGCCCCAGCATTTT.

The V gene is TRBV20-1, the J gene TRBJ1-1, with D uncertain. This CDR3 has 14 amino acids. Germline values: CDR1 DFQATT, CDR2 SNEGSKA (reference sequence). V lost 5 bases and J lost 7, with 20 bases in between. The CDR3 loop is CSAQIFGLNGEAFF. The CDR3 DNA is TGCAGTGCTCAAATATTTGGACTGAATGGTGAAGCTTTCTTT.

The rearrangement links TRBV12-3 or TRBV12-4 to TRBJ1-5, with TRBD1 identical over 8 bases. V lost 6 bases and J lost 4; bases outside the gene matches: 8. This CDR3 comprises 15 residues. The CDR3 spells CASSLTGGRNQPQHF. In DNA, the CDR3 is TGTGCCAGCAGCCTTACAGGGGGAAGGAATCAGCCCCAGCATTTT.

A few counts support this clonotype. The chain has TRBV10-3 and TRBJ1-1, with TRBD1 matching 7 bases. The CDR3 is made up of 15 amino acids. V shed 2 bases and J 5 bases; nucleotides not matched to a gene: 8. Germline CDR1 is ENHRY and CDR2 is SYGVKD. This CDR3 reads CAISEENRGSTEAFF. The CDR3 DNA sequence: TGTGCCATCAGTGAGGAAAACAGGGGTAGTACTGAAGCTTTCTTT.

This clonotype showed up just a few times. The chain recombines TRBV30 with TRBJ2-7; weak D call: TRBD1 (5 bases). Between the trimmed V and J ends, which lost 5 bases and 5 bases, there was a span of 19 bases. CDR1 GTSNPN and CDR2 SVGIG come from the germline V gene (reference sequence). The CDR3 sequence is 14 residues long. CDR3 protein: CAWAHQGVGNEQYF. CDR3 bases: TGTGCCTGGGCGCACCAAGGGGTAGGCAACGAGCAGTACTTC.

This clonotype was detected ten times or more. The chain couples TRBV29-1 to TRBJ2-2; TRBD2 is a possible D gene (5 bases). The CDR3 sequence is 12 residues long. Germline V gene lookup returns CDR1 SQVTM and CDR2 ANQGSEA. V lost 7 bases and J lost 5, with 11 bases in between. The CDR3 nucleotides are TGCAGCGCCCGAGGGTGGACCGGGGAGCTGTTTTTT. This encodes CSARGWTGELFF.

This clonotype has ten or more counts. The rearrangement uses TRBV12-3 or TRBV12-4 and TRBJ1-3; D is unclear. The V end lost 3 bases, the J end lost 3 bases, and 9 bases lay between the germline ends. The CDR3 contains 14 residues. CDR3 protein: CASSFYGSGNTIYF. In nucleotides, the CDR3 is TGTGCCAGCAGTTTTTATGGCAGTGGAAACACCATATATTTT.

The V gene is TRBV29-1, the J gene TRBJ1-1; 7 bases line up with TRBD1. This CDR3 contains 12 residues. Germline CDR1 and CDR2: SQVTM and ANQGSEA. V trimming: 7 bases; J trimming: 6 bases; junction bases outside the gene matches: 8. CDR3 region: CSGKQGYSEAFF. CDR3 DNA: TGCAGCGGGAAACAGGGGTACTCTGAAGCTTTCTTT.

In this sample, this clonotype turned up a few times. CDR3 in DNA: TGTGCCAGCAGTTATTCGGGACAGTCCTATGGCTACACCTTC. It codes for CASSYSGQSYGYTF. The chain has TRBV27 and TRBJ1-2, with 7 bases that match TRBD1. CDR3 length: 14 amino acids. CDR1 is MNHEY, CDR2 SMNVEV, per germline (reference sequence). Trimming removed 4 bases from V and 4 bases from J; junction bases left unmatched: 6.

The chain recombines TRBV28 with TRBJ2-1, with TRBD1 as a possible D gene (5 bases). From germline, CDR1 is MDHEN and CDR2 SYDVKM. CDR3 length equals 12 residues. V was clipped by 8 bases and J by 8 bases, with 13 bases between them. CDR3 sequence reads: CASGARRHEQFF. DNA for the CDR3: TGTGCCAGCGGGGCCCGTCGCCATGAGCAGTTCTTC.